Each of the 2 T cell receptor beta chains below was sequenced from the same sample in a study of blood T cells in healthy people across ages (dated by TCRdb to the mid-2010s). Receptor libraries were prepared by 5' RACE. Sequenced using an Illumina HiSeq 2500. A second PCR of roughly 7 to 12 cycles was performed with a sample-barcoded 5' primer and a J-beta primer mix. Starting from the raw public reads, TCRdb applied fastp trimming at Q25, assembled clones with MiXCR and retained in-frame beta chains. Each entry merges the rows of one CDR3 protein and shows their most common DNA and genes. The sample table holds approximately 690,000 distinct CDR3 sequences, of which 35% to 50% were seen once. 25% to 35% of the sample rests with the top ten. The sample comprised blood. The receptor source for this set is a man at least 80 years old in good health.

This clonotype was detected a few times. The chain joins TRBV12-3 or TRBV12-4 to TRBJ1-2; D is unclear. CDR3 length: 15 amino acids. The V and J ends lost 2 bases and 3 bases respectively, with 13 bases between them. CDR3 sequence (DNA): TGTGCCAGCAGTTTAAGAGTGCGGCCGGACTATGGCTACACCTTC. The encoded protein is CASSLRVRPDYGYTF.

In the case of this clonotype: A much larger clonotype is one base distant, so this may be a read error. This chain connects TRBV4-3 to TRBJ1-5, with 9 bases aligning to TRBD1. Germline CDR1 reads LGHNA; CDR2 reads YSLEER. The CDR3 runs to 17 residues. This chain's CDR3 is CDSSQDINRGLSQPQHF. Here the CDR3 DNA reads TGCGACAGCAGCCAAGATATCAACAGGGGGCTGAGCCAGCCCCAGCATTTT.